The following is a T cell receptor (beta chain) sequence with its context. These data come from a study of ipilimumab plus nivolumab after autologous stem cell transplantation. Ipilimumab, 1 mg/kg, started 14 to 28 days after autologous transplant. Only in-frame clones appear in the TCRdb table, and some are missing; sequencing was by immunoSEQ multiplex PCR. The data hold tens of thousands of clones, with under 85% observed a single time. The CDR3 is 11 amino acids. CDR1 SNHLY and CDR2 FYNNEI come from the germline V gene. Trimming shortened V by 5 bases and J by 2 bases, and 4 bases separated the two germline ends.

The J gene is TRBJ2-7, the V gene TRBV2; D is unclear. Here the sequenced sample was PBMCs, taken in a trial of ipilimumab plus nivolumab as post-transplant consolidation. The origin of this receptor is a male donor with diffuse large B-cell lymphoma. The CDR3 DNA is TGTGCCAGCAGTCCGGCCTACGAGCAGTACTTC. It specifies CASSPAYEQYF.